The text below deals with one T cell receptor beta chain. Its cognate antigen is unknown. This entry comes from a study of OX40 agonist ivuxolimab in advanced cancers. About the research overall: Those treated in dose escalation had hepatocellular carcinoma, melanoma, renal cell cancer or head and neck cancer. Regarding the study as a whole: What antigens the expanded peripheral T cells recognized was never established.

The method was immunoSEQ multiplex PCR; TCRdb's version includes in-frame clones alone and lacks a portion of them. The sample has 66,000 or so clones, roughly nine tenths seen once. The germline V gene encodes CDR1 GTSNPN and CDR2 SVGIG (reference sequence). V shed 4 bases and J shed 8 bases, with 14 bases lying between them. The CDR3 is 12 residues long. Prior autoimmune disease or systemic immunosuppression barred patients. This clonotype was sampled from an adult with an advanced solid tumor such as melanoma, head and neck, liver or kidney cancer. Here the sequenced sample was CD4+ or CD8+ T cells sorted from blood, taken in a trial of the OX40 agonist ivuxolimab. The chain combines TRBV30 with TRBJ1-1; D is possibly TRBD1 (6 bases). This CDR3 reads CAWMRDTKEAFF. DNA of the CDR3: TGTGCCTGGATGCGGGACACGAAAGAAGCTTTCTTT.